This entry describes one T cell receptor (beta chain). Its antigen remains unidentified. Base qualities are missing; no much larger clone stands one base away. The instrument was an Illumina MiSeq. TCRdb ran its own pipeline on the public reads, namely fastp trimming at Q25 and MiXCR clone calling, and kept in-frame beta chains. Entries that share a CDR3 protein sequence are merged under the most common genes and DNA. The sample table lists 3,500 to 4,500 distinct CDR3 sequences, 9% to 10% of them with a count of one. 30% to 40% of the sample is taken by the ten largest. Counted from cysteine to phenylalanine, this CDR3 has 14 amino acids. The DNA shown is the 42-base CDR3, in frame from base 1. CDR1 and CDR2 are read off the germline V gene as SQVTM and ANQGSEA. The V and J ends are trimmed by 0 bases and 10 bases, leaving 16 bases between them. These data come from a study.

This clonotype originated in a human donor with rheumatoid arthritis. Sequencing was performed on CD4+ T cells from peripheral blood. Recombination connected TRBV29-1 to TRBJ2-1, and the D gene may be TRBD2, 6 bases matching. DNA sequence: TGCAGCGTTGAAGATCGGGGGAGGATCGGCGAGCAGTTCTTC. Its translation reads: CSVEDRGRIGEQFF.